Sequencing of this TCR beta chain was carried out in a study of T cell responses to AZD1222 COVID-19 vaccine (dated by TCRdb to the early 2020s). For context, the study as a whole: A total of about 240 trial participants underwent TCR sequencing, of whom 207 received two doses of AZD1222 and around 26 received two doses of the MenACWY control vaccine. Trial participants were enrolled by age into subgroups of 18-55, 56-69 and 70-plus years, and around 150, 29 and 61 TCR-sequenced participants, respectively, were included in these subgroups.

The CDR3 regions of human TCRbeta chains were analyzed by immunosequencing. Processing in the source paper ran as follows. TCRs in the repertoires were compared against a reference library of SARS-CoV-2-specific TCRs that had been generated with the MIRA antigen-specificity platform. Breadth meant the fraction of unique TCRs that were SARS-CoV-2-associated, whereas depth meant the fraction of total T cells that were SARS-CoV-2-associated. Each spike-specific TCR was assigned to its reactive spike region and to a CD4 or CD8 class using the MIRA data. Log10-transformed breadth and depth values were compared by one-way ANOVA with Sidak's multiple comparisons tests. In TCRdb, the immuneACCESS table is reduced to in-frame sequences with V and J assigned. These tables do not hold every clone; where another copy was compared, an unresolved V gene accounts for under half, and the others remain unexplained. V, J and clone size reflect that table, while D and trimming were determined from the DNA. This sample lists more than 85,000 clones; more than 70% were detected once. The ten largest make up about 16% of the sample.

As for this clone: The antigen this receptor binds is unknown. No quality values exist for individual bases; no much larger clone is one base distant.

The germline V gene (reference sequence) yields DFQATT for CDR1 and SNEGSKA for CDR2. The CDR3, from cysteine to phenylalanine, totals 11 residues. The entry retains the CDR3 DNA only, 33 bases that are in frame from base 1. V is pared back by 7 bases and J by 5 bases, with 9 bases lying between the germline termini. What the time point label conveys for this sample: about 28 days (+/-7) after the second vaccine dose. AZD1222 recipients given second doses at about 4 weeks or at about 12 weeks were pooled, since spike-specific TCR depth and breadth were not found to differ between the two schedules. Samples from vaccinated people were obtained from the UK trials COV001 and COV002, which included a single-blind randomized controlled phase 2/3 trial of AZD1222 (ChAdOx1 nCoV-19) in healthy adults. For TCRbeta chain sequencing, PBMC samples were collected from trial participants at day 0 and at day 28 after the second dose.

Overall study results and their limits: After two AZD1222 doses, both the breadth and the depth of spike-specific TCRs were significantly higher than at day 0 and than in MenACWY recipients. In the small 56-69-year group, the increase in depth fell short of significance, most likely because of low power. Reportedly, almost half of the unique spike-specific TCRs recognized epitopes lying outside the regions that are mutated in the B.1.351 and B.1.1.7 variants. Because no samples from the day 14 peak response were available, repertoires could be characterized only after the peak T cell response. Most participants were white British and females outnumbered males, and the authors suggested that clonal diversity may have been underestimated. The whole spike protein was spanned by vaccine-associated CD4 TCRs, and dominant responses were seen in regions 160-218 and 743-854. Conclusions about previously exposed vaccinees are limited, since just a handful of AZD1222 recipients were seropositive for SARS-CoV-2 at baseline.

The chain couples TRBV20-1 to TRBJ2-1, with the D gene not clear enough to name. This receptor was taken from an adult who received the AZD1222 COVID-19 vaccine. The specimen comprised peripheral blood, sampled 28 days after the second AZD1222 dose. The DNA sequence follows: TGCAGTGTGGGTCGGGACAATGAGCAGTTCTTC. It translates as CSVGRDNEQFF.